Presented here are 31 T cell receptor beta chains from one specimen sequenced in a study of CD8 T cells in Susac syndrome. It was with random hexamers that roughly 0.5 to 1 ug RNA was reverse transcribed. In TCRdb, the immunoSEQ multiplex PCR reads were re-called with MiXCR into one record per CDR3 protein. The repertoire holds approximately 280,000 distinct CDR3 sequences, with roughly 85% as singletons. The sample comprised CD8+ T cells from PBMCs. Source of these receptors: a human donor with multiple sclerosis.

This rearrangement joins TRBV27 to TRBJ2-7; D is unresolved. V was shortened by 5 bases and J by 4 bases, with 12 bases between the two germline ends. The CDR3 has 13 amino acids. Germline V gives CDR1 MNHEY, CDR2 SMNVEV (reference sequence). CDR3 in amino acids: CASSPLEAYEQYF. The CDR3 nucleotides read TGTGCCAGCAGTCCCCTAGAGGCGTACGAGCAGTACTTC.

The rearrangement joins TRBV20-1 to TRBJ2-7, with 8 bases aligning to TRBD2. This CDR3 spans 15 amino acids. Trimming cost V 2 bases and J 0 bases; bases outside gene matches: 6. In germline, CDR1 is DFQATT, CDR2 SNEGSKA (reference sequence). In nucleotides, the CDR3 is TGCAGTGCTAGACGGGGACTAGAAGACTCCTACGAGCAGTACTTC. Its protein product is CSARRGLEDSYEQYF.

The rearrangement links TRBV3-1 to TRBJ1-4, with a weak D call TRBD1 (6 bases). V lost 4 bases to trimming and J lost 0 bases, with 15 bases between them. This CDR3 has 17 amino acids. CDR1 is LGHDT and CDR2 is YNNKEL in the germline V gene (reference sequence). The CDR3 DNA sequence: TGTGCCAGCAGCCCGGAAGGCGGGGGGCCAACTAATGAAAAACTGTTTTTT. This translates into CASSPEGGGPTNEKLFF.

The sample holds a few counts of this clonotype. J is TRBJ1-6 and V is TRBV5-4; no firm D call. The germline gives CDR1 SGHNT, CDR2 YYREEE (reference sequence). The V and J ends lost 3 bases and 2 bases respectively, with 9 bases between them. This CDR3 region has 15 residues. CDR3 sequence (DNA): TGTGCCAGCAGCTCGGAGGCGACCTATAATTCACCCCTCCACTTT. Its translation: CASSSEATYNSPLHF.

This chain joins TRBV4-1 and TRBJ2-1; 9 bases fit TRBD2. The CDR3 sequence is 18 residues long. Trimming removed 0 bases from V and 5 bases from J; junction bases left unmatched: 11. CDR1 is MGHRA and CDR2 is YSYEKL in the germline V gene. The CDR3 DNA reads TGCGCCAGCAGCCAAGATCGGCGCGGGAGGGCCATCCACAATGAGCAGTTCTTC. It specifies CASSQDRRGRAIHNEQFF.

The chain links TRBV5-1 to TRBJ1-3, with no clear D. Germline V gene sequence: CDR1 SGHRS, CDR2 YFSETQ. The CDR3 has 15 residues. Trimming removed 3 bases at V and 0 bases at J, with 10 bases between. The CDR3 reads CASSSDLSSGNTIYF. CDR3 sequence (DNA): TGCGCCAGCAGCTCCGACTTGAGCTCTGGAAACACCATATATTTT.

V is TRBV4-1 and J is TRBJ1-5, with D maybe TRBD1 (5 bases). This CDR3 is 17 amino acids long. Germline V gene data show CDR1 as MGHRA and CDR2 as YSYEKL. V was pared by 1 base and J by 6 bases, with 19 bases between. In nucleotides, the CDR3 is TGCGCCAGCAGCCAAGGTCCCCTATTAGGGGAAGGTCAGCCCCAGCATTTT. It codes for CASSQGPLLGEGQPQHF.

J is TRBJ2-2 and V is TRBV5-6, with D maybe TRBD2 (5 bases). Germline CDR1 reads SGHDT; CDR2 reads YYEEEE. Deletions cut 3 bases from V and 4 bases from J, with 13 bases between. The CDR3 totals 15 residues. This chain's CDR3 is CASSSRGGITGELFF. The DNA for the CDR3 is TGTGCCAGCAGCTCCCGTGGAGGAATCACCGGGGAGCTGTTTTTT.

The chain is built from TRBV29-1 and TRBJ2-2; D is undetermined. V lost 7 bases and J 2 bases, leaving 17 bases between the germline ends. Germline V lookup: CDR1 SQVTM, CDR2 ANQGSEA. The CDR3 extends over 15 amino acids. The chain's CDR3 is CSAHFGGTNTGELFF. CDR3 nucleotide sequence: TGCAGCGCCCATTTCGGCGGAACAAACACCGGGGAGCTGTTTTTT.

The genes are TRBV27 and TRBJ1-4, with 8 bases matching TRBD1. The germline gives CDR1 MNHEY, CDR2 SMNVEV (reference sequence). The CDR3 has 14 residues. V dropped 8 bases and J dropped 8; count of bases not matched to a gene: 10. CDR3 sequence reads: CASRTQGAVEKLFF. CDR3 DNA sequence: TGTGCCAGCCGAACTCAGGGGGCGGTGGAAAAACTGTTTTTT.

The rearrangement links TRBV28 to TRBJ1-5, with D possibly matching TRBD1 (5 bases). Germline CDR1 reads MDHEN; CDR2 reads SYDVKM. V lost 4 bases and J lost 4, with 14 bases in between. CDR3 length: 15 residues. The CDR3 region has the DNA TGTGCCAGCAGTTCCCACGGGACTTCGAATCAGCCCCAGCATTTT. As protein: CASSSHGTSNQPQHF.

This clonotype was picked up one time. This sequence joins TRBV28 and TRBJ2-7; D perhaps matches TRBD2 (7 bases). The V end lost 4 bases, the J end lost 2 bases, and 15 bases lay between the germline ends. Germline V gene sequence: CDR1 MDHEN, CDR2 SYDVKM. The CDR3 spans 15 residues. In DNA form, the CDR3 reads TGTGCCAGCAGTTCACAGCGGGACATAACCTACGAGCAGTACTTC. Its protein is CASSSQRDITYEQYF.

The chain uses TRBV6-1 and TRBJ2-1; 11 bases align to TRBD2. The V and J ends lost 5 bases and 5 bases, in that order; junction bases with no gene match: 8. Germline values: CDR1 MNHNS, CDR2 SASEGT. This CDR3 is built from 16 residues. CDR3: CASSPVAGGKDNEQFF. The CDR3 DNA sequence: TGTGCCAGCAGTCCCGTAGCGGGAGGGAAAGACAATGAGCAGTTCTTC.

The chain links TRBV27 to TRBJ2-7; tentatively, D is TRBD1 (5 bases). CDR3 length: 12 residues. V was trimmed by 3 bases and J by 6 bases, leaving 9 bases between them. Germline assignment: CDR1 MNHEY and CDR2 SMNVEV (reference sequence). This CDR3 is CASSFLRGEQYF. The CDR3 DNA reads as TGTGCCAGCAGTTTCCTAAGGGGCGAGCAGTACTTC.

The rearrangement links TRBV6-1 to TRBJ2-7, with a tentative D call TRBD1 (5 bases). CDR3 size: 15 residues. Germline V gene lookup returns CDR1 MNHNS and CDR2 SASEGT. Trimming stripped 5 bases from V and 10 bases from J, with 24 bases between. The CDR3 coding sequence is TGTGCCAGCAGTAAGACGTGGGGCTGGAAAAATGAACAGTACTTC. As protein: CASSKTWGWKNEQYF.

The V gene is TRBV9, the J gene TRBJ2-1; a possible D gene is TRBD1 (5 bases). Per germline, CDR1 SGDLS and CDR2 YYNGEE. V shed 3 bases and J shed 4 bases, with 20 bases lying between them. The length of the CDR3 is 17 residues. The CDR3 spells CASSENQGPRLYNEQFF. The CDR3 DNA sequence: TGTGCCAGCAGCGAAAACCAGGGCCCACGCCTATACAATGAGCAGTTCTTC.

This clonotype appeared once. The CDR3 DNA is TGTGCCAGCAGCTTAGTTTCCTCCCATGAGCAGTTCTTC. As protein: CASSLVSSHEQFF. The chain uses TRBV11-2 and TRBJ2-1; D remains unclear. Germline V CDR1 and CDR2: SGHAT, FQNNGV. The CDR3 loop spans 13 amino acids. V was clipped by 1 base and J by 8 bases, with 9 bases between them.

The genes are TRBV13 and TRBJ2-6, with TRBD1 identical over 9 bases. CDR1 PRHDT and CDR2 FYEKMQ come from the germline V gene (reference sequence). The CDR3 consists of 17 residues. Trimming cost V 5 bases and J 1 base; bases outside gene matches: 6. The CDR3 is CASSRDRVRSGANVLTF. The CDR3 nucleotides are TGTGCCAGCAGCCGGGACAGGGTCAGGTCTGGGGCCAACGTCCTGACTTTC.

V gene TRBV29-1 combines with J gene TRBJ2-7, with 12 bases aligning to TRBD1. The V segment lost 7 bases and the J segment 4 bases; nucleotides outside the gene matches: 8. The CDR3 runs to 14 residues. Germline CDR1 and CDR2: SQVTM and ANQGSEA. CDR3 coding DNA: TGCAGCGCCTCCCGGGACAGGGGGCCTTACGAGCAGTACTTC. Translation gives CSASRDRGPYEQYF.

The V call is TRBV9, the J call TRBJ2-7; D is unresolved. Germline lookup yields CDR1 SGDLS and CDR2 YYNGEE. The CDR3 consists of 11 residues. The V end lost 7 bases, the J end lost 7 bases, and 12 bases lay between the germline ends. CDR3 DNA: TGTGCCAGCGGACCAGGAGATGAGCAGTACTTC. It encodes CASGPGDEQYF.

The chain is built from TRBV7-3 and TRBJ2-7; D gene unclear. The V end lost 2 bases, the J end lost 5 bases, and 10 bases lay between the germline ends. From germline, CDR1 is SGHTA and CDR2 FQGTGA. The CDR3 totals 13 residues. For the CDR3, the DNA is TGTGCCAGCAGCTTAGTGGGGTTCGACGAGCAGTACTTC. Protein: CASSLVGFDEQYF.

The rearrangement joins TRBV27 to TRBJ2-3, with TRBD2 matching 8 bases. Germline V gene data show CDR1 as MNHEY and CDR2 as SMNVEV (reference sequence). This CDR3 region has 18 residues. V was clipped by 4 bases and J by 2 bases; unmatched bases: 14. CDR3 DNA: TGTGCCAGCAGTTGGGGAGCGGGAGAGGTAGCACACACAGATACGCAGTATTTT. This sequence encodes CASSWGAGEVAHTDTQYF.

V usage is TRBV4-1 and J usage is TRBJ1-2; a possible D gene is TRBD1 (6 bases). Trimming removed 4 bases from V and 4 bases from J, with 16 bases in between. The CDR3 spans 15 residues. The germline gives CDR1 MGHRA, CDR2 YSYEKL. DNA of the CDR3: TGCGCCAGCAGCCCGGAGAGGGGGGACCCCTATGGCTACACCTTC. It yields the protein CASSPERGDPYGYTF.

The gene calls are TRBV9 and TRBJ2-7; 12 nucleotides line up with TRBD1. V trimming: 3 bases; J trimming: 5 bases; junction bases outside the gene matches: 6. CDR1 and CDR2 from the germline V gene are SGDLS and YYNGEE. The CDR3 has 15 amino acids. For the CDR3, the DNA is TGTGCCAGCAGCGGGACCGGGACAGGGGGCCACGAGCAGTACTTC. It yields the protein CASSGTGTGGHEQYF.

The rearrangement links TRBV18 to TRBJ1-1, with a tentative D call TRBD1 (6 bases). Trimming stripped 3 bases from V and 0 bases from J, with 11 bases between. This CDR3 region has 15 residues. The germline V gene has CDR1 KGHSH and CDR2 LQKENI. CDR3 DNA sequence: TGTGCCAGCTCACCGGGACACAACATGAACACTGAAGCTTTCTTT. This gives the protein CASSPGHNMNTEAFF.

This chain uses TRBV7-9 with TRBJ2-1; D might be TRBD1 (5 bases). From germline, CDR1 is SEHNR and CDR2 FQNEAQ (reference sequence). V lost 5 bases to trimming and J lost 7 bases, with 24 bases between them. The CDR3 has 17 residues. The CDR3 is CASSPRRRGEGRNEQFF. The CDR3, as DNA: TGTGCCAGCAGCCCAAGAAGAAGGGGTGAAGGTCGGAATGAGCAGTTCTTC.

The rearrangement uses TRBV19 and TRBJ2-1, with no clear D. Germline CDR1 reads LNHDA; CDR2 reads SQIVND (reference sequence). CDR3 size: 17 residues. The V end lost 0 bases, the J end lost 4 bases, and 16 bases lay between the germline ends. As DNA, the CDR3 is TGTGCCAGTAGTATAGATCTTGAATCGTGGGGTTACAATGAGCAGTTCTTC. This gives the protein CASSIDLESWGYNEQFF. Together with reference TRBV19 and TRBJ2-1, the CDR3 gives the full variable domain: DGGITQSPKYLFRKEGQNVTLSCEQNLNHDAMYWYRQDPGQGLRLIYYSQIVNDFQKGDIAEGYSVSREKKESFPLTVTSAQKNPTAFYLCASSIDLESWGYNEQFFGPGTRLTVL.

J is TRBJ1-2 and V is TRBV7-9; a possible D gene is TRBD1 (6 bases). Per germline, CDR1 SEHNR and CDR2 FQNEAQ (reference sequence). V was cut by 0 bases and J by 8 bases, with 19 bases left in between. The CDR3 loop spans 16 amino acids. CDR3 loop: CASSLALGGTTIGYTF. CDR3 nucleotide sequence: TGTGCCAGCAGCTTAGCGCTAGGGGGGACGACGATCGGCTACACCTTC. Using reference TRBV7-9 and TRBJ1-2 for the parts outside the CDR3, the full variable domain is DTGVSQNPRHKITKRGQNVTFRCDPISEHNRLYWYRQTLGQGPEFLTYFQNEAQLEKSRLLSDRFSAERPKGSFSTLEIQRTEQGDSAMYLCASSLALGGTTIGYTFGSGTRLTVV.

The chain combines TRBV5-5 with TRBJ2-1; D possibly corresponds to TRBD1 (6 bases). Deletions cut 3 bases from V and 1 base from J, with 17 bases between. Germline V gene sequence: CDR1 SGHKS, CDR2 YYEKEE (reference sequence). This CDR3 comprises 17 residues. In nucleotides, the CDR3 is TGTGCCAGCAGCTGGGGGACACTCTCACGGTCCTACAATGAGCAGTTCTTC. Residues: CASSWGTLSRSYNEQFF.

This sequence joins TRBV27 and TRBJ2-1; 9 bases are a match to TRBD2. Unmatched junction bases numbered 9, after V lost 2 bases and J lost 10 bases. Germline values: CDR1 MNHEY, CDR2 SMNVEV (reference sequence). CDR3 length: 15 amino acids. The CDR3 is CASSLKAGGWGEQFF. The CDR3 DNA reads TGTGCCAGCAGTTTAAAAGCGGGAGGTTGGGGGGAGCAGTTCTTC.

The CDR3 sequence is CASSVSDTGGAFF. Here the CDR3 DNA reads TGTGCCAGCAGCGTTTCGGACACCGGGGGAGCTTTCTTT. The chain has TRBV9 and TRBJ1-1, with D possibly matching TRBD1 (5 bases). Trimming took off 2 bases at V and 10 bases at J, with 15 bases between the two ends. Germline V gives CDR1 SGDLS, CDR2 YYNGEE. The CDR3 consists of 13 residues.